Each of the 24 T cell receptor beta chains below was sequenced from the same sample in a study of T cells in Graves' hyperthyroidism and ophthalmopathy. It was RNA transcripts that yielded the amplified TCR beta CDR3 regions. Using the HTBI primer set, a first-round RT-PCR was run on the TCR CDR3. TCRdb re-analysed the multiplex PCR reads in MiXCR, keeping a single row per CDR3 protein. The table lists 50,000 to 60,000 distinct CDR3 sequences, approximately 50% of them singletons. The sequenced sample consisted of blood. These receptors originate from a woman aged 30 to 39 with Graves' ophthalmopathy.

By sample fraction, this clonotype is large. The chain carries TRBV10-3 and TRBJ1-1; no firm D call. The CDR3 runs 12 residues. CDR1 ENHRY and CDR2 SYGVKD come from the germline V gene. V shed 6 bases and J shed 0 bases, with 5 bases lying between them. This chain's CDR3 is CAIRGMNTEAFF. In nucleotides, the CDR3 is TGTGCCATCAGGGGGATGAACACTGAAGCTTTCTTT.

The chain links TRBV10-2 to TRBJ2-7; 7 bases are a match to TRBD2. The V and J ends lost 3 bases and 6 bases, in that order; junction bases with no gene match: 11. CDR3 length: 15 amino acids. Germline CDR1 reads WSHSY; CDR2 reads SAAADI. The DNA for the CDR3 is TGCGCCAGCAGTGATTGGACTAGTATAGGTAGCGAGCAGTACTTC. Its translation: CASSDWTSIGSEQYF.

This clonotype was seen ten or more times. A much larger clone lies a single base off, so this may be a read error. The genes are TRBV20-1 and TRBJ2-7; possible D gene TRBD2, 6 bases. This CDR3 has 16 amino acids. Germline CDR1 and CDR2: DFQATT and SNEGSKA (reference sequence). The DNA of the CDR3 is TGCAGTGCTAGTTCCCCCGGGGGAGGTTCCTTACGCGAGCAGTGCTTC. It is translated as CSASSPGGGSLREQCF.

This chain links TRBV28 with TRBJ1-6; no definite D call. The V end was cut by 3 bases, the J end by 19 bases, with 13 bases between. The CDR3 runs to 11 residues. Per germline, CDR1 MDHEN and CDR2 SYDVKM. The CDR3: CASSFLADLHF. CDR3 DNA: TGTGCCAGCAGTTTCCTAGCGGACCTACACTTT.

In this sample, this clonotype is medium-sized. The V and J genes are TRBV10-3 and TRBJ2-1; TRBD2 matches at 9 bases. J was trimmed by 3 bases and V by 6 bases; bases with no gene match: 0. The CDR3 is 13 amino acids. Germline lookup yields CDR1 ENHRY and CDR2 SYGVKD. In DNA form, the CDR3 reads TGTGCCATCAGGCGGGAGGGCTACAATGAGCAGTTCTTC. The encoded protein is CAIRREGYNEQFF.

This clonotype was seen ten or more times. This rearrangement joins TRBV19 to TRBJ2-7, with TRBD1 as a possible D gene (6 bases). The CDR3 is made up of 14 amino acids. Germline V gene sequence: CDR1 LNHDA, CDR2 SQIVND (reference sequence). The ends were cut back, 5 bases at V and 0 bases at J, with 11 bases in the middle. The CDR3: CASSPGQSSYEQYF. CDR3 sequence (DNA): TGTGCCAGTAGTCCGGGACAAAGCTCCTACGAGCAGTACTTC.

This clonotype was recorded at least ten times. The chain combines TRBV5-1 with TRBJ2-3; D might be TRBD2 (5 bases). CDR3 size: 17 residues. CDR1 is SGHRS, CDR2 YFSETQ, per germline. The germline V and J ends were trimmed by 1 base and 1 base, with 16 bases remaining between them. The CDR3 loop reads CASSLTPTSSGTDTQYF. The DNA of the CDR3 is TGCGCCAGCAGCTTGACCCCCACTAGTTCAGGCACAGATACGCAGTATTTT.

This clonotype was seen a few times. This chain uses TRBV18 with TRBJ2-1; maybe TRBD2 (5 bases). The CDR3 sequence is 12 residues long. Per germline, CDR1 KGHSH and CDR2 LQKENI. V was clipped by 5 bases and J by 8 bases, with 10 bases between them. The CDR3 reads CASSTDSYEQFF. CDR3 in DNA: TGTGCCAGCTCAACGGACTCATATGAGCAGTTCTTC.

This clonotype was seen ten or more times. V is TRBV6-4 and J is TRBJ2-1; D could derive from TRBD1 or TRBD2 (6 bases each). The CDR3 covers 15 residues. Trimming left V 2 bases short and J 5 bases short, with 13 bases between. The germline gives CDR1 MRHNA, CDR2 SNTAGT. CDR3: CASSDTAGQNNEQFF. Written as DNA, the CDR3 is TGTGCCAGCAGTGACACGGCGGGACAAAACAATGAGCAGTTCTTC.

Many counts were recorded for this clonotype. The V and J genes are TRBV11-2 and TRBJ1-1, with TRBD1 as a possible D gene (6 bases). CDR3 length equals 14 residues. V was cut by 2 bases and J by 5 bases, with 12 bases left in between. Germline lookup yields CDR1 SGHAT and CDR2 FQNNGV. Written as DNA, the CDR3 is TGTGCCAGCAGCTTAACGGGGGCGAGAACTGAAGCTTTCTTT. Residues: CASSLTGARTEAFF.

CDR3 sequence reads: CSVGLADYNEQFF. CDR3 nucleotide sequence: TGCAGCGTTGGGCTAGCAGACTACAATGAGCAGTTCTTC. The chain has TRBV29-1 and TRBJ2-1; D perhaps matches TRBD2 (5 bases). CDR3 size: 13 residues. Germline CDR1 and CDR2: SQVTM and ANQGSEA. V was pared by 4 bases and J by 3 bases, with 10 bases between.

This clonotype was recorded many times. The V gene is TRBV3-1, the J gene TRBJ1-2; D is unclear. Germline V gene data show CDR1 as LGHDT and CDR2 as YNNKEL (reference sequence). V was trimmed by 4 bases and J by 8 bases, leaving 11 bases between them. The CDR3 spans 12 residues. In DNA form, the CDR3 reads TGTGCCAGCAGCCGAGCGGGGAGGGGCTACACCTTC. This gives the protein CASSRAGRGYTF.

The chain uses TRBV7-9 and TRBJ2-1; D is perhaps TRBD1 or TRBD2 (7 bases each). The CDR3 has 14 residues. Per germline, CDR1 SEHNR and CDR2 FQNEAQ (reference sequence). The V end lost 5 bases, the J end lost 7 bases, and 15 bases lay between the germline ends. The CDR3 loop is CASSPGGGVNEQFF. CDR3 DNA sequence: TGTGCCAGCAGCCCAGGGGGAGGGGTTAATGAGCAGTTCTTC.

This clonotype was seen repeatedly, ten times or more. V usage is TRBV5-1 and J usage is TRBJ1-1; D perhaps matches TRBD1 (6 bases). Germline CDR1 reads SGHRS; CDR2 reads YFSETQ. The CDR3 has 15 residues. V lost 1 base, J lost 4 bases, and 14 bases lay in between. The CDR3 DNA reads as TGCGCCAGCAGCTTGCCAGGGGCAGGGAGCACTGAAGCTTTCTTT. Protein product: CASSLPGAGSTEAFF.

In this sample, this clonotype turned up many times. The chain recombines TRBV6-6 with TRBJ2-3; a possible D gene is TRBD2 (5 bases). Germline lookup yields CDR1 MNHNY and CDR2 SVGAGI (reference sequence). This CDR3 spans 15 amino acids. Deletions cut 7 bases from V and 4 bases from J, with 18 bases between. CDR3 residues: CASTSRGVGADTQYF. DNA of the CDR3: TGTGCCAGCACCTCACGGGGTGTTGGGGCAGATACGCAGTATTTT.

This clonotype was seen ten or more times. V and J are TRBV19 and TRBJ1-2, with D unclear. V lost 1 base to trimming and J lost 7 bases, with 16 bases between them. The CDR3 is 15 residues long. Germline CDR1 reads LNHDA; CDR2 reads SQIVND (reference sequence). The CDR3: CASSIAPDGLGGYTF. Written as DNA, the CDR3 is TGTGCCAGTAGTATAGCCCCCGATGGTTTAGGTGGCTACACCTTC. Supplemented by reference TRBV19 and TRBJ1-2, the full variable domain reads DGGITQSPKYLFRKEGQNVTLSCEQNLNHDAMYWYRQDPGQGLRLIYYSQIVNDFQKGDIAEGYSVSREKKESFPLTVTSAQKNPTAFYLCASSIAPDGLGGYTFGSGTRLTVV.

The chain carries TRBV9 and TRBJ2-1; possible D gene TRBD2, 6 bases. Trimming left V 0 bases short and J 1 base short, with 8 bases between. The germline CDR1 and CDR2 sequences are SGDLS and YYNGEE. The CDR3 extends over 15 amino acids. The CDR3 sequence: CASSVVAGSYNEQFF. In nucleotides, the CDR3 is TGTGCCAGCAGCGTAGTGGCGGGGTCCTACAATGAGCAGTTCTTC.

V gene TRBV20-1 combines with J gene TRBJ2-7; D gene ambiguous. There are 14 residues in the CDR3. Germline V gene sequence: CDR1 DFQATT, CDR2 SNEGSKA (reference sequence). The V gene lost 2 bases and the J gene lost 1 base, with 12 bases spanning the gap. The CDR3 DNA reads as TGCAGTGCTAGATCACAATTTGGGTCCTACGAGCAGTACTTC. This sequence encodes CSARSQFGSYEQYF.

This clonotype showed up many times. The chain is built from TRBV5-6 and TRBJ2-7; D is undetermined. V gave up 0 bases and J gave up 5 bases, with 9 bases separating them. This CDR3 is 13 amino acids long. CDR1 is SGHDT and CDR2 is YYEEEE in the germline V gene. The DNA of the CDR3 is TGTGCCAGCAGCTTGGAATGGTCTAACGAGCAGTACTTC. Protein product: CASSLEWSNEQYF.

As concerns this clonotype: The conserved phenylalanine or tryptophan normally closing the CDR3 is absent here, so this likely arose from a read error. V gene TRBV27 combines with J gene TRBJ2-7, with 11 bases aligning to TRBD1. Germline CDR1 and CDR2: MNHEY and SMNVEV (reference sequence). V was pared by 3 bases and J by 3 bases, with 4 bases of the junction left unmatched. The CDR3 loop spans 15 amino acids. This CDR3 is CASSFGTGGDYEQYL. For the CDR3, the DNA is TGTGCCAGCAGTTTCGGGACAGGGGGGGACTACGAGCAGTACCTC.

This clonotype has at least ten counts. The chain uses TRBV20-1 and TRBJ1-1; unclear D gene. The CDR3 covers 15 residues. Trimming stripped 3 bases from V and 2 bases from J, with 16 bases between. Per the germline V gene, CDR1 is DFQATT and CDR2 is SNEGSKA (reference sequence). The CDR3 loop is CSASARPEGNTEAFF. CDR3 nucleotides: TGCAGTGCTAGCGCGAGGCCCGAGGGCAACACTGAAGCTTTCTTT.

This clonotype showed up many times. The chain's CDR3 is CASSQGSGFYEQYF. The CDR3 DNA is TGTGCCAGCAGCCAAGGTAGCGGATTCTACGAGCAGTACTTC. The genes are TRBV3-1 and TRBJ2-7; TRBD2 might be the D (6 bases). The CDR3 spans 14 residues. CDR1 is LGHDT, CDR2 YNNKEL, per germline (reference sequence). The V end was cut by 1 base, the J end by 3 bases, with 10 bases between.

This clonotype was seen repeatedly, ten times or more. The V and J genes are TRBV7-9 and TRBJ2-5, with 8 bases fitting TRBD1. CDR1 is SEHNR, CDR2 FQNEAQ, per germline (reference sequence). This CDR3 has 14 amino acids. V trimming: 7 bases; J trimming: 4 bases; junction bases outside the gene matches: 8. The CDR3 loop reads CASTRSGGAETQYF. CDR3 nucleotide sequence: TGTGCCAGCACGAGGTCAGGGGGCGCAGAGACCCAGTACTTC.

This clonotype was seen only once. The chain carries TRBV7-9 and TRBJ2-5; TRBD2 matches 10 bases. In germline, CDR1 is SEHNR, CDR2 FQNEAQ (reference sequence). Trimming removed 3 bases from V and 4 bases from J; junction bases left unmatched: 8. CDR3 length equals 16 residues. Written as DNA, the CDR3 is TGTGCCAGCAGCTTCCCTAGCGGGAGAGGAGGAGAGACCCAGTACTTC. Protein: CASSFPSGRGGETQYF.